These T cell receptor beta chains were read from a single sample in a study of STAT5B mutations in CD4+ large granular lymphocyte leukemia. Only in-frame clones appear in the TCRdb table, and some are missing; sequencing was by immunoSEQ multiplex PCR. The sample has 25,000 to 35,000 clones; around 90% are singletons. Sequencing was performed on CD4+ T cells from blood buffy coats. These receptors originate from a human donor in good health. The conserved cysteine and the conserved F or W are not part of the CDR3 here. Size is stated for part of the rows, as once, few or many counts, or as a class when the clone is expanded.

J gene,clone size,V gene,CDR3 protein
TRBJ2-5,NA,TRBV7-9,ASSMTGQETQY
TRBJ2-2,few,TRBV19,ASRRQGGTGELF
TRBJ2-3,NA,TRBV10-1,ASSDRTSGTDTQY
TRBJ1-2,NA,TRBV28,ASSPTGGYGYT
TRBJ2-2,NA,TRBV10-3,AISESQRDTGELF
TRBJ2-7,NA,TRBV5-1,ASRGQGDSYEQY
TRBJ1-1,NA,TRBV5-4,ASSPSTGSFGTEAF
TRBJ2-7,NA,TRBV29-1,SAGGGAYEQY
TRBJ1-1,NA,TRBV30,AWSVGQGAF
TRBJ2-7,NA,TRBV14,ASSPLGSPSGEQY
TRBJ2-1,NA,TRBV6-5,ASRPLAGVSEQF
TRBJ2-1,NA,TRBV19,ASSLRYRVGSGNEQF
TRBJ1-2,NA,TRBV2,ASRPGEVYGYT
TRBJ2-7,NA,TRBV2,ASSGGAGYEQY
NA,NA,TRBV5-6,ASSLGGFNRPFSYEQY
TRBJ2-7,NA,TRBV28,ASTVQGGEQY
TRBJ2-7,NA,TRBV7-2,ASSIWGLAGGAEQY
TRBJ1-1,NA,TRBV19,ASTRQGATEAF
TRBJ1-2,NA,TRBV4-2,ASSQEGGYHSGYT
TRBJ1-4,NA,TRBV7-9,ASLGTGSRLLNEKLF
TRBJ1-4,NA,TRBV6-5,ASSYSGFNEKLF
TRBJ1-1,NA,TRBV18,ASSISGVNTEAF
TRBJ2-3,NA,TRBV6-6,ASSYSAGRADTQY
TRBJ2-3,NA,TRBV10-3,AISVRGGSTDTQY
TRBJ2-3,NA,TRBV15,ATDPARVTDTQY
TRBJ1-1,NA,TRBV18,ASSPPGGTGVAF
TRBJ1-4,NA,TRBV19,ASTEVVGVEKLF
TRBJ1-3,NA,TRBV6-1,ASSDGDTGNTIY
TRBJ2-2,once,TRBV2,ASSVWGTGELF
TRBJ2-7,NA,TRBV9,ASSGRLGEQY
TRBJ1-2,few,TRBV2,ASSEFALSDYGYT
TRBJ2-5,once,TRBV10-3,AIGEGVKDPAQY
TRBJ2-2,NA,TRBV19,ASSISVPGELF
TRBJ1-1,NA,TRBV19,ASSGQGNTEAF
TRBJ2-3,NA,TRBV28,ASSQIAATDTQY